Included here is one TCR beta chain sequence, with context. The data were taken from a study of control samples from healthy donors and cancer patients. V was trimmed by 2 bases and J by 0 bases, leaving 12 bases between them. The CDR3 has 15 residues. In germline, CDR1 is SGHKS, CDR2 YYEKEE (reference sequence). Clones were sequenced by immunoSEQ multiplex PCR, and TCRdb holds only the in-frame ones, with some missing. The repertoire includes 150,000 to 200,000 clones, about 90% of them detected once, and about 12% sits in the top ten. V gene TRBV5-5 combines with J gene TRBJ2-7; no reliable D call. Sequences were obtained from blood. This clonotype was obtained from a man aged 25-40 years in good health. CDR3 sequence: CASSFPGASSYEQYF. The DNA of the CDR3 is TGTGCCAGCAGCTTCCCGGGCGCTAGCTCCTACGAGCAGTACTTC.